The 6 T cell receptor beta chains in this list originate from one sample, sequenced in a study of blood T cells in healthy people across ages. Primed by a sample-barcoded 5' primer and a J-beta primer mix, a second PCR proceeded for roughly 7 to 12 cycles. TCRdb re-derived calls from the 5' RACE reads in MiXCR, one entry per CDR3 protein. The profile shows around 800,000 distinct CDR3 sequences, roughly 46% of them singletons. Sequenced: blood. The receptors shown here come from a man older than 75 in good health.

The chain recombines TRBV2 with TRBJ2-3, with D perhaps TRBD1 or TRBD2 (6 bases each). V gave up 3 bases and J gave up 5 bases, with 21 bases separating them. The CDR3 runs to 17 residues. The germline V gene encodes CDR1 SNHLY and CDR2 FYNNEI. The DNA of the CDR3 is TGTGCCAGCAGTGACTCCCCGCCGGGAGCAGGGGAAGATACGCAGTATTTT. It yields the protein CASSDSPPGAGEDTQYF.

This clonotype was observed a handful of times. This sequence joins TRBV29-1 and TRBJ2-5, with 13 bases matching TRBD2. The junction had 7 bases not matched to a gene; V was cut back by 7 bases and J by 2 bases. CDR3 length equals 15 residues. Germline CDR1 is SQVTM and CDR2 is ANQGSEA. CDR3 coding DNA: TGCAGCGGGGGGACTAGCGGGACACCTCAAGAGACCCAGTACTTC. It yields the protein CSGGTSGTPQETQYF. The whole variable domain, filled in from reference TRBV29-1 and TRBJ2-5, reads SAVISQKPSRDICQRGTSLTIQCQVDSQVTMMFWYRQQPGQSLTLIATANQGSEATYESGFVIDKFPISRPNLTFSTLTVSNMSPEDSSIYLCSGGTSGTPQETQYFGPGTRLLVL.

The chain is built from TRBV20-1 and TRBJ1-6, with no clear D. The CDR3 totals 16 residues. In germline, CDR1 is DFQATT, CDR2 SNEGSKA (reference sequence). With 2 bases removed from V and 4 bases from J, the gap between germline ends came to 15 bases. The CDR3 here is CSARNRVETYNSPLHF. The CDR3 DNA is TGCAGTGCTAGAAACCGGGTCGAGACATATAATTCACCCCTCCACTTT.

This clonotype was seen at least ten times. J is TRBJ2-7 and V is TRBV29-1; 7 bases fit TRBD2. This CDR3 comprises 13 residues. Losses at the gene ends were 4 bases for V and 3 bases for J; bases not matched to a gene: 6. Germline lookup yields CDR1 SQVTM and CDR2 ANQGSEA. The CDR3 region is CSVVQRGLYEQYF. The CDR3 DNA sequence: TGCAGCGTTGTTCAGCGGGGACTCTACGAGCAGTACTTC.

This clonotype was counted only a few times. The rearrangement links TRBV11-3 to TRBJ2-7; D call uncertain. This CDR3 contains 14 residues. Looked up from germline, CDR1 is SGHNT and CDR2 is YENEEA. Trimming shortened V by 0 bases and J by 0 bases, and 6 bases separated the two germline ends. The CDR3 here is CASSLEAVSYEQYF. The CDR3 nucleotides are TGTGCCAGCAGCTTAGAAGCAGTCTCCTACGAGCAGTACTTC.

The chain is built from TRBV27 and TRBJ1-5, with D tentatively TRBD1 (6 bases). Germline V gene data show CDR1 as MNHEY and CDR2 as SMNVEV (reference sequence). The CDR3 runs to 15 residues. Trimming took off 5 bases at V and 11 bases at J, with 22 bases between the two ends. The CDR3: CASSAQQGRDLSQHF. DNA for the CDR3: TGTGCCAGCAGTGCCCAACAGGGCCGGGATTTATCCCAGCATTTT.